Below, one T cell receptor (beta chain) is given with its context. The sample contains more than one DNA sequence encoding this CDR3. The sample originates from a study of shared clonotypes between healthy human individuals. V gave up 5 bases and J gave up 2 bases; unmatched junction bases: 3. The CDR3 totals 14 residues. Germline lookup yields CDR1 SGHRS and CDR2 YFSETQ. Data came from immunoSEQ multiplex PCR; TCRdb stores just in-frame clones and leaves some out. The table shows some 2,000,000 clones, with over 85% occurring only once. The sequencing sample was made of naive CD4+ T cells sorted from blood. Subset meaning: CD45RA+ positively selected. The chain links TRBV5-1 to TRBJ1-4, with TRBD1 matching 7 bases. The sequence derives from a young man in good health. CDR3 amino acids: CASRTGQTNEKLFF. CDR3 sequence (DNA): TGCGCCAGCAGGACGGGACAGACTAATGAAAAACTGTTTTTT.